This T cell receptor (beta chain) was sequenced in a study of cytomegalovirus exposure and HLA in healthy donors. V was pared by 6 bases and J by 9 bases, with 10 bases of the junction left unmatched. Germline CDR1 KGHSH, CDR2 LQKENI. This CDR3 has 16 amino acids. Assay: immunoSEQ multiplex PCR; the TCRdb copy retains only in-frame clones and omits some. The table records 65,000 to 80,000 clones, approximately 94% of them present only once. The V and J genes are TRBV18 and TRBJ2-1; the match to TRBD2 covers 14 bases. This receptor was identified in a young woman in good health and CMV-seropositive. Sequences were obtained from PBMCs. The DNA for the CDR3 is TGTGCCAGCTCTCCGGGACTAGCGGGAGTTGTTAGTGAGCAGTTCTTC. This encodes CASSPGLAGVVSEQFF.